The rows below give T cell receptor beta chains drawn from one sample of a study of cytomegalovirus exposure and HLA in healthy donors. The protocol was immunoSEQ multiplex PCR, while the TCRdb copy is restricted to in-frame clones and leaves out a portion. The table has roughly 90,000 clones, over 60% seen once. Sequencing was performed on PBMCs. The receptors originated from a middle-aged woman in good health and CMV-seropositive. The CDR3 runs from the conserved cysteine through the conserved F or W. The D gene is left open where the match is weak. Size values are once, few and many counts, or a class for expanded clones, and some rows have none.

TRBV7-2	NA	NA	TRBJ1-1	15	CASSTLGQTLTEAFF	TGTGCCAGCAGCACCCTGGGGCAGACTCTCACTGAAGCTTTCTTT
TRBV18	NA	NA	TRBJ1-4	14	CASSPGRGGEKLFF	TGTGCCAGCTCACCGGGCAGGGGTGGCGAAAAACTGTTTTTT
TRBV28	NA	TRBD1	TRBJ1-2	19	CASSFPSGGQGVGDYGYTF	TGTGCCAGCAGTTTCCCCAGTGGGGGACAGGGGGTTGGAGACTATGGCTACACCTTC
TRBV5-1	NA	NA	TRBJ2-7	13	CASSFAGSYEQYF	TGCGCCAGCAGCTTTGCGGGCTCCTACGAGCAGTACTTC
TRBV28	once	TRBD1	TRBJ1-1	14	CASRPQGEYTEAFF	TGTGCCAGCAGACCACAGGGGGAGTACACTGAAGCTTTCTTT
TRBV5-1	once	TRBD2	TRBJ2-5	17	CASSLEGLAVRGETQYF	TGCGCCAGCAGCTTGGAGGGACTAGCGGTTCGGGGAGAGACCCAGTACTTC
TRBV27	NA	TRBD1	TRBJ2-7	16	CASRSLRDRNLYEQYF	TGTGCCAGCAGATCTTTGCGGGACAGGAATCTCTACGAGCAGTACTTC
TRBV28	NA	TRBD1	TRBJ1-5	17	CASSPLRQGAFNQPQHF	TGTGCCAGCAGTCCACTACGACAGGGGGCCTTCAATCAGCCCCAGCATTTT
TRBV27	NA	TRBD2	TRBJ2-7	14	CASSWTSGGYEQYF	TGTGCCAGCAGTTGGACTAGCGGGGGATACGAGCAGTACTTC
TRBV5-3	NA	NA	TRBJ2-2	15	CARSLEDTDTGELFF	TGTGCCAGAAGCTTGGAGGACACCGACACCGGGGAGCTGTTTTTT
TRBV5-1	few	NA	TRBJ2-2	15	CASSTLDRYTGELFF	TGCGCCAGCAGCACCCTCGACAGATACACCGGGGAGCTGTTTTTT